This T cell receptor beta chain originates from a study of blood T cell repertoires in COVID-19. On the study more broadly: Researchers got acute and convalescent COVID-19 samples from the United States, Italy and Spain. PBMCs, B-cell-depleted T cells, or T cells provided the cDNA or gDNA that made up the material.

As originally analysed: Counts of nucleated cells, estimated from reference gene primer amplification, were obtained. TCRdb's table, derived via immunoSEQ multiplex PCR, lists solely in-frame clones and lacks some. The V and J calls and the clone size are those of that table, but D and trimming were determined from the DNA. This sample has some 120,000 clones, with around 90% found just once. The germline V gene has CDR1 MNHEY and CDR2 SMNVEV (reference sequence). Trimming cost V 3 bases and J 6 bases; bases outside gene matches: 3. CDR3 length equals 13 residues. Sequences were obtained from peripheral blood. V gene TRBV27 combines with J gene TRBJ1-2; 8 bases map to TRBD1. The source of this sequence is a woman aged 45-65 years with active or convalescent COVID-19. The CDR3 is CASSFRQGHGYTF. CDR3 nucleotides: TGTGCCAGCAGTTTCCGACAGGGGCATGGCTACACCTTC.